Listed here are 18 T cell receptor beta chains from one sample, sequenced in a study of breast tumors, draining lymph nodes, adjacent tissues. TCRdb itself ran the multiplex PCR reads through MiXCR, one entry per CDR3 protein. Among roughly 49,000 distinct CDR3 sequences listed, roughly 39% were seen once. Sequencing used breast tumor tissue. The receptors shown here come from a female donor with breast cancer. Some clones in this sample may be carry-over from other donors' samples.

V gene TRBV6-2 or TRBV6-3 combines with J gene TRBJ1-5, with 8 bases fitting TRBD1. Germline V gene data show CDR1 as MNHEY and CDR2 as SVGEGT. The CDR3 extends over 15 amino acids. Trimming at V came to 5 bases and at J to 7 bases, leaving 10 bases not matched to a gene. Here the CDR3 reads CASSPQDRVGQPQHF. CDR3 in DNA: TGTGCCAGCAGTCCCCAGGACAGGGTCGGGCAGCCCCAGCATTTT.

This clonotype was detected a few times. The rearrangement links TRBV20-1 to TRBJ1-1; a weak D match, TRBD1 (5 bases). From germline, CDR1 is DFQATT and CDR2 SNEGSKA (reference sequence). The V end was cut by 0 bases, the J end by 2 bases, with 25 bases between. The CDR3 totals 19 residues. CDR3 protein: CSARDHLRAARGSNTEAFF. The DNA of the CDR3 is TGCAGTGCTAGAGATCATCTCCGGGCAGCTAGGGGCTCAAACACTGAAGCTTTCTTT.

This clonotype was found once. Relative to the germline gene, one junction end is altered; a read error may explain this. The gene calls are TRBV27 and TRBJ2-5; D possibly uses TRBD1 or TRBD2 (5 bases each). The CDR3 contains 15 residues. Germline lookup yields CDR1 MNHEY and CDR2 SMNVEV (reference sequence). The CDR3 region has the DNA TGCGCCAGCAGTTTAGCGAGGGGAGACCAAGAGACCCAGTACTTC. As protein: CASSLARGDQETQYF.

This clonotype was seen only a few times. A much larger clone lies a single base off, so this may be a read error. V is TRBV19 and J is TRBJ2-2; D gene uncertain. The CDR3 consists of 13 residues. The germline V gene encodes CDR1 LNHDA and CDR2 SQIVND (reference sequence). V lost 2 bases and J 4 bases, leaving 5 bases between the germline ends. Written as DNA, the CDR3 is TGTGCCAGTAGTATACGGATCACCGGGGAGCTGTTTTTT. As protein: CASSIRITGELFF.

The chain carries TRBV20-1 and TRBJ2-5, with TRBD1 matching 9 bases. Germline CDR1 is DFQATT and CDR2 is SNEGSKA (reference sequence). V was clipped by 2 bases and J by 5 bases; unmatched bases: 12. CDR3 length: 16 amino acids. CDR3 nucleotide sequence: TGCAGTGCTAGACCGACAGGGGACAGGGTCCTGGAGACCCAGTACTTC. Protein: CSARPTGDRVLETQYF.

CDR3 residues: CAISPGLAGTDTQYF. The CDR3 DNA sequence: TGTGCCATCAGTCCGGGACTAGCGGGCACAGATACGCAGTATTTT. This sequence joins TRBV10-3 and TRBJ2-3, with 11 bases matching TRBD2. The CDR3 is 15 residues long. The germline gives CDR1 ENHRY, CDR2 SYGVKD. V dropped 5 bases and J dropped 1; count of bases not matched to a gene: 2.

This clonotype occurred many times. CDR3 protein: CAIRSTGGETYNEQFF. The CDR3 region has the DNA TGTGCCATCAGAAGCACCGGCGGGGAAACCTACAATGAGCAGTTCTTC. The rearrangement uses TRBV10-3 and TRBJ2-1; a weak D match, TRBD2 (6 bases). CDR3 length: 16 amino acids. V lost 6 bases and J lost 2, with 17 bases in between. Germline V lookup: CDR1 ENHRY, CDR2 SYGVKD.

This chain joins TRBV7-9 and TRBJ1-1; 9 positions agree with TRBD1. This CDR3 comprises 14 residues. The V and J ends lost 5 bases and 10 bases, in that order; junction bases with no gene match: 11. From germline, CDR1 is SEHNR and CDR2 FQNEAQ (reference sequence). The CDR3 bases are TGTGCCAGCAGCCAAGGCTCCGGGACAGGGTTAGCTTTCTTT. This encodes CASSQGSGTGLAFF.

V and J are TRBV12-3 or TRBV12-4 and TRBJ2-2; possible D gene TRBD2, 7 bases. V dropped 6 bases and J dropped 4 bases, with 18 bases sitting between them. This CDR3 has 16 amino acids. Here the CDR3 DNA reads TGTGCCAGCAGGACCTCGGGGGGCCTGGTCACCGGGGAGCTGTTTTTT. Translation: CASRTSGGLVTGELFF.

Notes on this clonotype: No DNA is shown, since the ends of the CDR3 on it are uncertain; the CDR3 is the one TCRdb lists. The chain combines TRBV7-9 with TRBJ1-3; no DNA check was done on the table's D call, TRBD1. Germline CDR1 is SEHNR and CDR2 is FQNEAQ (reference sequence). The CDR3 spans 21 residues, counting both ends. CDR3 sequence: CASSPTAAAGEQYFGPGTIYF.

This clonotype was seen ten or more times. V is TRBV5-1 and J is TRBJ2-2, with D perhaps TRBD1 (5 bases). V was shortened by 5 bases and J by 7 bases, with 15 bases between the two germline ends. The CDR3 consists of 14 residues. CDR1 SGHRS and CDR2 YFSETQ come from the germline V gene. In DNA, the CDR3 is TGCGCCAGCAGAGAACAAGGGGCAGGCGGGGAGCTGTTTTTT. Its protein is CASREQGAGGELFF. Full variable domain (outside the CDR3, taken from reference TRBV5-1 and TRBJ2-2): KAGVTQTPRYLIKTRGQQVTLSCSPISGHRSVSWYQQTPGQGLQFLFEYFSETQRNKGNFPGRFSGRQFSNSRSEMNVSTLELGDSALYLCASREQGAGGELFFGEGSRLTVL.

Of note for this clonotype: The CDR3 does not end in the conserved phenylalanine or tryptophan, so this is likely a read error. The genes are TRBV7-9 and TRBJ2-1, with 11 bases fitting TRBD2. CDR1 is SEHNR, CDR2 FQNEAQ, per germline (reference sequence). The length of the CDR3 is 15 residues. CDR3 protein: CASSDTTSGRNVQFL. In DNA form, the CDR3 reads TGTGCCAGCAGCGATACTACTAGCGGGAGAAATGTGCAGTTCTTA.

This chain joins TRBV20-1 and TRBJ2-2, with TRBD2 identical over 11 bases. From germline, CDR1 is DFQATT and CDR2 SNEGSKA (reference sequence). The CDR3 extends over 21 amino acids. Germline trimming cut 4 bases from V and 8 bases from J; bases unmatched to any gene: 27. In DNA form, the CDR3 reads TGCAGTGCTATAAACCTAGCATTGGCTTCGGTAGCGGGAGGGGGGATAGGGGAGCTGTTTTTT. It specifies CSAINLALASVAGGGIGELFF.

The genes are TRBV9 and TRBJ1-6, with 10 bases identical to TRBD1. Unmatched junction bases numbered 10, after V lost 3 bases and J lost 10 bases. Per germline, CDR1 SGDLS and CDR2 YYNGEE. The CDR3 covers 16 residues. The CDR3 spells CASSESGTGARSPLHF. CDR3 sequence (DNA): TGTGCCAGCAGCGAGTCGGGGACAGGGGCACGGTCACCCCTCCACTTT.

This clonotype was recorded at least ten times. The junction and the germline gene differ at one end; a read error may be behind it. The genes are TRBV20-1 and TRBJ2-3; D tentatively fits TRBD1 or TRBD2 (5 bases each). The CDR3 extends over 12 amino acids. The germline V gene encodes CDR1 DFQATT and CDR2 SNEGSKA (reference sequence). CDR3 coding DNA: TGCAGTGCTAGAGATAGGGGACGGAGGACACCCTTT. Encoded protein: CSARDRGRRTPF.

The V and J genes are TRBV5-4 and TRBJ2-6, with D maybe TRBD1 (5 bases). This CDR3 contains 14 residues. Germline V CDR1 and CDR2: SGHNT, YYREEE (reference sequence). With 4 bases removed from V and 4 bases from J, the gap between germline ends came to 9 bases. The CDR3 nucleotides read TGTGCCAGCAGCGCAGGGTTCGGGGCCAACGTCCTGACTTTC. This codes for CASSAGFGANVLTF. Full variable domain (remainder filled in from reference TRBV5-4 and TRBJ2-6): ETGVTQSPTHLIKTRGQQVTLRCSSQSGHNTVSWYQQALGQGPQFIFQYYREEENGRGNFPPRFSGLQFPNYSSELNVNALELDDSALYLCASSAGFGANVLTFGAGSRLTVL.

This clonotype showed up just a few times. The rearrangement joins TRBV12-3 or TRBV12-4 to TRBJ1-5; the D is unclear. The CDR3 is 12 amino acids. V shed 6 bases and J shed 11 bases, with 14 bases lying between them. The DNA of the CDR3 is TGTGCCAGCAGCTGGACTAGCGAGACCCAGCATTTT. As protein: CASSWTSETQHF.

With regard to this clonotype: The limits of the CDR3 on the DNA are not certain, so only TCRdb's listed CDR3 is given. The chain joins TRBV11-2 to TRBJ2-3; the tabulated D call, TRBD2, remains unverified against the DNA. Germline assignment: CDR1 SGHAT and CDR2 FQNNGV. The CDR3 contains 19 residues when both ends are counted. The CDR3 sequence is CASSFYICSARGSTDMQYF.